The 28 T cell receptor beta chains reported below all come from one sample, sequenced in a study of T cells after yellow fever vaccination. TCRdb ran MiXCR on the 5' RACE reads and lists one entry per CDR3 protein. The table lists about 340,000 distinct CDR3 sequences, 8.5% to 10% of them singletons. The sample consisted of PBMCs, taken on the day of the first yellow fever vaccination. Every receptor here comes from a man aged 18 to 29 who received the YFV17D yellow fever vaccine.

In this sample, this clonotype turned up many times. The DNA of the CDR3 is TGTGCCAGCAACTTGGACAGCCCCTACGAGCAGTACTTC. Translating gives CASNLDSPYEQYF. V gene TRBV6-2 or TRBV6-3 combines with J gene TRBJ2-7; perhaps TRBD1 as D (6 bases). Trimming cost V 7 bases and J 2 bases, with 12 bases left between them. Germline V gene sequence: CDR1 MNHEY, CDR2 SVGEGT. This CDR3 is 13 amino acids long.

The CDR3 spells CAISPDRVNTEAFF. CDR3 bases: TGTGCCATCAGTCCGGACAGGGTGAACACTGAAGCTTTCTTT. The chain uses TRBV10-3 and TRBJ1-1; 8 bases fit TRBD1. The CDR3 runs 14 residues. Germline V gene lookup returns CDR1 ENHRY and CDR2 SYGVKD. V gave up 5 bases and J gave up 0 bases; unmatched junction bases: 2.

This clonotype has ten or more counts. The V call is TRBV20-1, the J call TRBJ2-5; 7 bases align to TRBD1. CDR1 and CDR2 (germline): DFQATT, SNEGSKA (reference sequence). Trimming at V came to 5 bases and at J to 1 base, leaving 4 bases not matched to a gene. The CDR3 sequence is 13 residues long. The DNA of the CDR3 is TGCAGTGCTCCCAACAGGGGCCAAGAGACCCAGTACTTC. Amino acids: CSAPNRGQETQYF.

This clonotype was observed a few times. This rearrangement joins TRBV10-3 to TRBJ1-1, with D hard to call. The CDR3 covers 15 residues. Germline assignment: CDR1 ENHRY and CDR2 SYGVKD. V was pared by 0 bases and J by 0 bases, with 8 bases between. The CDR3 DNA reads TGTGCCATCAGTGAGTCGACACACATGAACACTGAAGCTTTCTTT. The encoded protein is CAISESTHMNTEAFF.

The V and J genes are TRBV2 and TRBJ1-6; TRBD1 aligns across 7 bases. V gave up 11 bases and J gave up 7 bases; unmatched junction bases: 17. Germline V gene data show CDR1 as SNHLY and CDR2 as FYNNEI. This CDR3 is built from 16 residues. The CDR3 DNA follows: TGTGCCTGCAAGGAGCCTTGGGACAGTATGAATTCACCCCTCCACTTT. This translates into CACKEPWDSMNSPLHF.

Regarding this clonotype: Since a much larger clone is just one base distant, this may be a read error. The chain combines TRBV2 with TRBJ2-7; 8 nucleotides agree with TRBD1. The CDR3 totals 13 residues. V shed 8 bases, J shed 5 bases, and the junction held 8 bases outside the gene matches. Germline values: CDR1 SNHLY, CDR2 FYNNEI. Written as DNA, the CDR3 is TGTGCCAGCGGACCGCAACAGGGGGACGAGCAGTACTTC. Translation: CASGPQQGDEQYF.

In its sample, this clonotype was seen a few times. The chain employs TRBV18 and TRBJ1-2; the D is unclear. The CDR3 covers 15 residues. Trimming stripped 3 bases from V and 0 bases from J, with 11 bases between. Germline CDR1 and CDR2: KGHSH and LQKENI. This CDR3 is CASSPPSKSNYGYTF. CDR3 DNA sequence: TGTGCCAGCTCACCTCCGTCCAAATCTAACTATGGCTACACCTTC.

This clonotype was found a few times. The CDR3 loop reads CATSDLKFGGTDTQYF. The CDR3 bases are TGTGCCACCAGTGATTTGAAGTTCGGCGGCACAGATACGCAGTATTTT. This chain uses TRBV24-1 with TRBJ2-3; D call uncertain. Germline CDR1 KGHDR, CDR2 SFDVKD. Trimming removed 0 bases at V and 1 base at J, with 10 bases between. This CDR3 is built from 16 residues.

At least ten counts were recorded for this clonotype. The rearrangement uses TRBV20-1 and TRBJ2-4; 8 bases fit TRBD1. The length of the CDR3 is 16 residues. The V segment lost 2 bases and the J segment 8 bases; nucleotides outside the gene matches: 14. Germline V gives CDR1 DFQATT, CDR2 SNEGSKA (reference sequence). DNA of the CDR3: TGCAGTGCTAGACCCCAAGGACAGGGAGTCATGGACATTCAGTACTTC. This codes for CSARPQGQGVMDIQYF.

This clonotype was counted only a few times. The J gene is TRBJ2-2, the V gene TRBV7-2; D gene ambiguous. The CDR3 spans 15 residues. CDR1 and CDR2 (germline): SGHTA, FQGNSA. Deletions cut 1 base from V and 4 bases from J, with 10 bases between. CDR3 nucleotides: TGTGCCAGCAGCTTAGTAACCTTCCGCACCGGGGAGCTGTTTTTT. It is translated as CASSLVTFRTGELFF. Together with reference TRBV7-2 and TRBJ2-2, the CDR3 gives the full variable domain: GAGVSQSPSNKVTEKGKDVELRCDPISGHTALYWYRQSLGQGLEFLIYFQGNSAPDKSGLPSDRFSAERTGGSVSTLTIQRTQQEDSAVYLCASSLVTFRTGELFFGEGSRLTVL.

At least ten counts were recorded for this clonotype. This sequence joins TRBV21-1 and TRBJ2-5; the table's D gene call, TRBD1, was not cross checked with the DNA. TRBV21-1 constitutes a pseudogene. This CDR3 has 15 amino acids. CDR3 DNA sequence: TGTGCCAGCAGCAACGATACAGGAAGGGGAGAGACCCAGTACTTC. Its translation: CASSNDTGRGETQYF.

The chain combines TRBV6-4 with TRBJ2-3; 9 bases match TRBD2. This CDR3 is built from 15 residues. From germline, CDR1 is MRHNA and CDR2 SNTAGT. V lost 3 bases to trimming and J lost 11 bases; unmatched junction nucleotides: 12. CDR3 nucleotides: TGTGCCAGCAGTGAATCCCAAGCGGGGGGACTGTTGCAGTATTTT. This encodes CASSESQAGGLLQYF.

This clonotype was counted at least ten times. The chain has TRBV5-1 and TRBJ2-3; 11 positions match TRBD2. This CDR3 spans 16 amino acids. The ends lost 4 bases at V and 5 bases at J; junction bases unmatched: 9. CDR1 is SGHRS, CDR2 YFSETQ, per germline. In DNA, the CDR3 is TGCGCCAGCAGCCCCCTTAGCGGGGGGGCCGTAGATACGCAGTATTTT. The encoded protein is CASSPLSGGAVDTQYF.

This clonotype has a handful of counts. In DNA form, the CDR3 reads TGTGCCAGTAGTATGTTAGTCGGGACAGGGGGATCTCAGCCCCAGCATTTT. Translation gives CASSMLVGTGGSQPQHF. J is TRBJ1-5 and V is TRBV19; 11 bases line up with TRBD1. The CDR3 has 17 amino acids. Per the germline V gene, CDR1 is LNHDA and CDR2 is SQIVND (reference sequence). J lost 6 bases, V lost 3 bases, and 10 bases had no gene match.

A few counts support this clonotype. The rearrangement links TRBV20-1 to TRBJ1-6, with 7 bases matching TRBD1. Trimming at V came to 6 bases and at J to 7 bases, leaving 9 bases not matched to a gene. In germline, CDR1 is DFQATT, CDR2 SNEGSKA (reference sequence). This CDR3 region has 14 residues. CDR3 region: CSAGDGTANSPLHF. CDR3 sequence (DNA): TGCAGTGCCGGGGACGGGACAGCCAATTCACCCCTCCACTTT.

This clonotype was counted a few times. The CDR3 protein is CASSLGESTDTQYF. The DNA of the CDR3 is TGTGCCAGCAGCTTGGGGGAAAGCACAGATACGCAGTATTTT. This chain connects TRBV5-4 to TRBJ2-3; D is uncertain. Germline V lookup: CDR1 SGHNT, CDR2 YYREEE (reference sequence). CDR3 length: 14 residues. V was cut by 0 bases and J by 0 bases, with 5 bases left in between.

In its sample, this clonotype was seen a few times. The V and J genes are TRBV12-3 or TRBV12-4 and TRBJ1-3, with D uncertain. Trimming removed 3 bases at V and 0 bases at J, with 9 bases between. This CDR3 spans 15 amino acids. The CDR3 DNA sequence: TGTGCCAGCAGTTTCCCCGCAGGCTCTGGAAACACCATATATTTT. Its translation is CASSFPAGSGNTIYF.

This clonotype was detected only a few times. This CDR3 is CATSDRRYQPQHF. CDR3 bases: TGTGCCACCAGTGATAGGCGTTATCAGCCCCAGCATTTT. The chain employs TRBV24-1 and TRBJ1-5; D uncertain. Germline V gene lookup returns CDR1 KGHDR and CDR2 SFDVKD. Trimming left V 3 bases short and J 5 bases short, with 7 bases between. The CDR3 has 13 amino acids.

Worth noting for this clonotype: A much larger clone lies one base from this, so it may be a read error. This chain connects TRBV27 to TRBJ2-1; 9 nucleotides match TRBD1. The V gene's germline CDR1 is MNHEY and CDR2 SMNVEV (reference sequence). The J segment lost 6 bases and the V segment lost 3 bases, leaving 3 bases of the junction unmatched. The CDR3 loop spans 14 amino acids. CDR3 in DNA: TGTGCCAGCAGTTTCTCGACAGGGGGCAATGAGCAGTTCTTC. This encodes CASSFSTGGNEQFF.

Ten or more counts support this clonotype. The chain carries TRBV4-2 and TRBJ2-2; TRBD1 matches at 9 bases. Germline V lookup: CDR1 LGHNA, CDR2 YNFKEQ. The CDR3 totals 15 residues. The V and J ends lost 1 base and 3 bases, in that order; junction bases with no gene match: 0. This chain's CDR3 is CASSQGQGDTGELFF. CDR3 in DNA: TGTGCCAGCAGCCAAGGACAGGGGGACACCGGGGAGCTGTTTTTT.

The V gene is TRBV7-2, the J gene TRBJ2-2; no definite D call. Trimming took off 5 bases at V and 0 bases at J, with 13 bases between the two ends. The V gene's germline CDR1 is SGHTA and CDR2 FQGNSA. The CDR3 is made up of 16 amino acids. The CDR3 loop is CASSPQAVANTGELFF. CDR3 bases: TGTGCCAGCAGCCCGCAAGCAGTCGCGAACACCGGGGAGCTGTTTTTT.

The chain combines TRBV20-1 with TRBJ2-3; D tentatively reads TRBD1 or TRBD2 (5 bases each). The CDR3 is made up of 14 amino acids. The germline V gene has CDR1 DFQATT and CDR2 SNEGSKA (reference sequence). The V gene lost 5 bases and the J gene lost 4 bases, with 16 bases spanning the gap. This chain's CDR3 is CSAGRDPRPDTQYF. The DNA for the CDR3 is TGCAGTGCTGGCAGGGACCCGCGTCCAGATACGCAGTATTTT.

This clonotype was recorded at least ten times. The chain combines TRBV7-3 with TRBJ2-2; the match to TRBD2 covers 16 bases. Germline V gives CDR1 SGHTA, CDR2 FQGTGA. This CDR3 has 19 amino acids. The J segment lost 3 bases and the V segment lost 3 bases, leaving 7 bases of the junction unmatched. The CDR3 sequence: CASSFPGTSGGADTGELFF. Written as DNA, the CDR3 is TGTGCCAGCAGCTTCCCCGGGACTAGCGGGGGGGCGGACACCGGGGAGCTGTTTTTT.

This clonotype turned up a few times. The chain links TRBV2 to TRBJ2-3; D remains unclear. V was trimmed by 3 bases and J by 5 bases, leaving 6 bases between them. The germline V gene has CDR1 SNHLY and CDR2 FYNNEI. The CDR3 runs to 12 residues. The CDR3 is CASSEHVDTQYF. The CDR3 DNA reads TGTGCCAGCAGTGAGCATGTAGATACGCAGTATTTT. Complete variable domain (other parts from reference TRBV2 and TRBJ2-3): EPEVTQTPSHQVTQMGQEVILRCVPISNHLYFYWYRQILGQKVEFLVSFYNNEISEKSEIFDDQFSVERPDGSNFTLKIRSTKLEDSAMYFCASSEHVDTQYFGPGTRLTVL.

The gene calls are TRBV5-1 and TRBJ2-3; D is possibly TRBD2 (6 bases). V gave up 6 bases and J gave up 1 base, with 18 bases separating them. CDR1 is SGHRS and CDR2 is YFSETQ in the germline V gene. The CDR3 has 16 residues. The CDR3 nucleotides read TGCGCCAGCACCATGGGGGAGGCATTCGGCACAGATACGCAGTATTTT. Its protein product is CASTMGEAFGTDTQYF.

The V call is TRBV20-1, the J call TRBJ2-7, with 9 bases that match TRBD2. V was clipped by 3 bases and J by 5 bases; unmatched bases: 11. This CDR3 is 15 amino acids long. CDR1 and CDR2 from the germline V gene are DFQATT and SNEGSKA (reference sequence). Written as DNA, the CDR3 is TGCAGTGCTAGGTCCTATTTGGCTAGCGGGGACGAGCAGTACGTC. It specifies CSARSYLASGDEQYV.

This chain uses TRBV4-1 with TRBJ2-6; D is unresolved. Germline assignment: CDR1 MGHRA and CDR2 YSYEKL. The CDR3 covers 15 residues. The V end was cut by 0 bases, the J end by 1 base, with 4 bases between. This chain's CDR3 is CASSQEASGANVLTF. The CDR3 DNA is TGCGCCAGCAGCCAAGAGGCATCTGGGGCCAACGTCCTGACTTTC.

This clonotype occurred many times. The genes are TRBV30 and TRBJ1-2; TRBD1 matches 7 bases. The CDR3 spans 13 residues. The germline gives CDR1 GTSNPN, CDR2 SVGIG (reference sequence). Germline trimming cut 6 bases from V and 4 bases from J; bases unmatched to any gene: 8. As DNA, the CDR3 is TGTGCCTGTTTTAGCCGGGACAGCTATGGCTACACCTTC. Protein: CACFSRDSYGYTF.